The 10 T cell receptor beta chains listed next were all sequenced from one sample in a study of cytomegalovirus exposure and HLA in healthy donors. PCR amplification relied on 60 Vbeta primers (plus 13 Jbeta primers). Produced via immunoSEQ multiplex PCR; TCRdb's table is partial and in-frame only. The table has under 200,000 clones, approximately 72% seen once; the top ten hold more than 2.5%. Sample: PBMCs. These receptors were obtained from a female donor in good health and CMV-seronegative.

This clone was seen a few times. The chain employs TRBV5-1 and TRBJ1-2; 7 bases fit TRBD1. There are 13 residues in the CDR3. Germline CDR1 is SGHRS and CDR2 is YFSETQ. J lost 2 bases, V lost 6 bases, and 4 bases had no gene match. This chain's CDR3 is CASMPGGNYGYTF. The CDR3, as DNA: TGCGCCAGCATGCCAGGGGGGAACTATGGCTACACCTTC. Full variable domain (outside the CDR3, taken from reference TRBV5-1 and TRBJ1-2): KAGVTQTPRYLIKTRGQQVTLSCSPISGHRSVSWYQQTPGQGLQFLFEYFSETQRNKGNFPGRFSGRQFSNSRSEMNVSTLELGDSALYLCASMPGGNYGYTFGSGTRLTVV.

The rearrangement links TRBV19 to TRBJ1-5, with D possibly TRBD1 on 5 matching bases. This CDR3 has 17 amino acids. In germline, CDR1 is LNHDA, CDR2 SQIVND (reference sequence). With 5 bases removed from V and 2 bases from J, the gap between germline ends came to 19 bases. This CDR3 is CASSALRLQGGNQPQHF. As DNA, the CDR3 is TGTGCCAGTAGTGCCCTCCGACTCCAGGGCGGCAATCAGCCCCAGCATTTT.

V and J are TRBV21-1 and TRBJ1-1. TRBV21-1 is a pseudogene. The CDR3 runs 14 residues. The CDR3 DNA reads as TGTGAAAGCGGGGAGGACCCTCTACTTCCTGAAGCTTTCTTT. It specifies CESGEDPLLPEAFF.

The chain employs TRBV4-3 and TRBJ2-1; 9 bases align to TRBD1. The V gene end was trimmed by 4 bases and the J gene end by 5 bases; junction bases not matched to a gene: 3. This CDR3 region has 14 residues. Germline-derived CDR1 and CDR2 are LGHNA and YSLEER. The CDR3 region is CASSPWTGDNEQFF. In DNA form, the CDR3 reads TGCGCCAGCAGCCCCTGGACAGGGGACAATGAGCAGTTCTTC.

The rearrangement joins TRBV7-9 to TRBJ2-1; D gene uncertain. Trimming shortened V by 5 bases and J by 6 bases, and 5 bases separated the two germline ends. CDR1 and CDR2 (germline): SEHNR, FQNEAQ (reference sequence). This CDR3 spans 11 amino acids. As DNA, the CDR3 is TGTGCCAGCAGCCTACTCAATGAGCAGTTCTTC. It specifies CASSLLNEQFF.

This clone appeared a single time. J is TRBJ2-7 and V is TRBV7-2; 15 positions agree with TRBD2. Germline values: CDR1 SGHTA, CDR2 FQGNSA. J was trimmed by 12 bases and V by 1 base; bases with no gene match: 4. This CDR3 comprises 14 residues. The CDR3 here is CASSLGTSGRAGYF. Written as DNA, the CDR3 is TGTGCCAGCAGCTTAGGGACTAGCGGGAGGGCCGGGTACTTC.

The chain is built from TRBV6-5 and TRBJ2-5; 10 nucleotides agree with TRBD2. Trimming removed 4 bases from V and 2 bases from J; junction bases left unmatched: 4. This CDR3 is 15 amino acids long. The germline gives CDR1 MNHEY, CDR2 SVGAGI. CDR3 region: CASSLLAGIQETQYF. Written as DNA, the CDR3 is TGTGCCAGCAGTTTACTAGCGGGAATACAAGAGACCCAGTACTTC.

The chain links TRBV5-1 to TRBJ2-1; TRBD2 agrees at 16 bases. V was pared by 1 base and J by 10 bases, with 8 bases of the junction left unmatched. The CDR3 length is 17 residues. Germline V gives CDR1 SGHRS, CDR2 YFSETQ. The CDR3 loop is CASSLPGTSGGAREQFF. The CDR3 DNA reads as TGCGCCAGCAGCTTGCCCGGGACTAGCGGGGGGGCCAGAGAGCAGTTCTTC.

The chain's CDR3 is CAWSVPSVINSPLHF. As DNA, the CDR3 is TGTGCCTGGAGTGTACCGTCAGTGATTAATTCACCCCTCCACTTT. J is TRBJ1-6 and V is TRBV30; no clear D gene. The CDR3 runs 15 residues. Trimming pared 0 bases from V and 6 bases from J, leaving 12 bases between. Per germline, CDR1 GTSNPN and CDR2 SVGIG (reference sequence).

This rearrangement joins TRBV6-1 to TRBJ1-1, with 8 nucleotides matching TRBD1. Per the germline V gene, CDR1 is MNHNS and CDR2 is SASEGT. This CDR3 region has 17 residues. V lost 4 bases and J lost 4; bases outside the gene matches: 14. The CDR3 region is CASSAQRTGRRATEAFF. CDR3 sequence (DNA): TGTGCCAGCAGTGCCCAAAGGACAGGGAGGAGAGCCACTGAAGCTTTCTTT.